These 30 T cell receptor beta chains originate from one sample sequenced in a study of blood T cell repertoires in COVID-19. This table comes from immunoSEQ multiplex PCR, and its TCRdb copy is limited to in-frame clones, with some not included. The profile shows hundreds of thousands of clones, around nine tenths of them singletons. The sample comprised peripheral blood. The receptors were gathered from a woman aged 18-29 years who had recovered from COVID-19.

This sequence joins TRBV18 and TRBJ1-2; 7 bases are shared with TRBD1. Trimming removed 6 bases from V and 7 bases from J; junction bases left unmatched: 11. The CDR3 length is 14 residues. CDR1 KGHSH and CDR2 LQKENI come from the germline V gene. The CDR3 DNA reads as TGTGCCAGCTCGCAGAACAGGGGCTATGCTGGCTACACCTTC. Its protein product is CASSQNRGYAGYTF.

This sequence joins TRBV5-1 and TRBJ2-5, with D perhaps TRBD1 (6 bases). CDR3 length: 13 amino acids. Germline CDR1 reads SGHRS; CDR2 reads YFSETQ. V dropped 6 bases and J dropped 5 bases, with 14 bases sitting between them. CDR3 in DNA: TGCGCCAGCACGCAGGGGCCGGGCGAGACCCAGTACTTC. It codes for CASTQGPGETQYF.

This chain uses TRBV9 with TRBJ2-1; TRBD2 might be the D (5 bases). The CDR3 sequence is 14 residues long. CDR1 and CDR2 from the germline V gene are SGDLS and YYNGEE. V gave up 1 base and J gave up 9 bases, with 14 bases separating them. CDR3 sequence: CASSVNPQSGEQFF. Written as DNA, the CDR3 is TGTGCCAGCAGCGTAAACCCACAAAGCGGTGAGCAGTTCTTC.

This chain links TRBV10-3 with TRBJ2-1, with TRBD1 identical over 10 bases. CDR1 is ENHRY and CDR2 is SYGVKD in the germline V gene. This CDR3 comprises 14 residues. With 11 bases clipped from V and 7 bases from J, the junction kept 11 bases outside the gene matches. The CDR3 here is CAVQSGQGWNEQFF. CDR3 nucleotide sequence: TGTGCCGTCCAATCGGGACAGGGGTGGAATGAGCAGTTCTTC.

The genes are TRBV7-2 and TRBJ1-1; D ambiguous. Germline values: CDR1 SGHTA, CDR2 FQGNSA. The V end lost 1 base, the J end lost 4 bases, and 10 bases lay between the germline ends. The CDR3 loop spans 14 amino acids. CDR3 protein: CASSLGLMATEAFF. The CDR3, as DNA: TGTGCCAGCAGCTTAGGGCTGATGGCCACTGAAGCTTTCTTT.

This chain joins TRBV3-1 (or the pseudogene TRBV3-2) and TRBJ1-5; a weak D match, TRBD1 (6 bases). There are 17 residues in the CDR3. V was cut by 6 bases and J by 6 bases, with 24 bases left in between. The germline gives CDR1 LGHDT, CDR2 YNNKEL (reference sequence). The DNA of the CDR3 is TGTGCCAGCAGTCCATGGGGTCGACCAGGGGTACGTCAGCCCCAGCATTTT. It codes for CASSPWGRPGVRQPQHF.

The gene calls are TRBV2 and TRBJ2-7, with 9 bases aligning to TRBD1. The CDR3 covers 15 residues. Germline lookup yields CDR1 SNHLY and CDR2 FYNNEI. J gave up 1 base and V 10 bases, and 11 bases lay outside the gene matches. Here the CDR3 DNA reads TGTGCCACCGAACTACAGGGGGCGAGATCCTACGAGCAGTACGTC. Translation gives CATELQGARSYEQYV.

This chain connects TRBV28 to TRBJ1-6; TRBD1 matches 7 bases. This CDR3 region has 18 residues. Germline-derived CDR1 and CDR2 are MDHEN and SYDVKM. V lost 5 bases, J lost 7 bases, and 17 bases stayed unmatched. In nucleotides, the CDR3 is TGTGCCAGCAGTCCGATACCCAACCGACAGGGTTGGAATTCACCCCTCCACTTT. It yields the protein CASSPIPNRQGWNSPLHF.

The rearrangement links TRBV6-1 to TRBJ1-3; D not resolved. There are 11 residues in the CDR3. The V gene's germline CDR1 is MNHNS and CDR2 SASEGT. This CDR3 is CAILRGNTIYF. The CDR3 region has the DNA TGTGCTATCTTGAGGGGAAACACCATATATTTT.

The rearrangement links TRBV2 to TRBJ1-2, with 12 positions matching TRBD1. The germline V gene encodes CDR1 SNHLY and CDR2 FYNNEI. V lost 7 bases and J lost 7; bases outside the gene matches: 10. The length of the CDR3 is 15 residues. This CDR3 is CASTRVGTGGSGYTF. DNA for the CDR3: TGTGCCAGCACCAGGGTCGGGACAGGGGGCTCTGGCTACACCTTC. The full variable domain, its missing parts supplied by reference TRBV2 and TRBJ1-2, is EPEVTQTPSHQVTQMGQEVILRCVPISNHLYFYWYRQILGQKVEFLVSFYNNEISEKSEIFDDQFSVERPDGSNFTLKIRSTKLEDSAMYFCASTRVGTGGSGYTFGSGTRLTVV.

V usage is TRBV11-3 and J usage is TRBJ2-1; D is perhaps TRBD1 (6 bases). V lost 4 bases, J lost 8 bases, and 12 bases lay in between. The CDR3 contains 13 residues. Germline lookup yields CDR1 SGHNT and CDR2 YENEEA. The CDR3 DNA reads as TGTGCCAGCAGCTCGGACAGTAACTATGAGCAGTTCTTC. The encoded protein is CASSSDSNYEQFF.

The CDR3: CASSYRGGQINTEAFF. The CDR3 DNA follows: TGTGCCAGCAGTTACCGGGGGGGACAGATAAACACTGAAGCTTTCTTT. The V call is TRBV6-2 or TRBV6-3, the J call TRBJ1-1, with TRBD1 matching over 7 bases. The CDR3 runs to 16 residues. The V segment lost 2 bases and the J segment 2 bases; nucleotides outside the gene matches: 8. Germline V CDR1 and CDR2: MNHEY, SVGEGT.

V is TRBV4-1 and J is TRBJ2-6; 11 nucleotides match TRBD1. CDR3 size: 20 residues. Losses at the gene ends were 0 bases for V and 0 bases for J; bases not matched to a gene: 7. Germline loops: CDR1 MGHRA, CDR2 YSYEKL. In nucleotides, the CDR3 is TGCGCCAGCAGCCAAGACCCCTCCGGGACAGGGGGCTCTGGGGCCAACGTCCTGACTTTC. Its protein product is CASSQDPSGTGGSGANVLTF.

This clone turned up a few times. The genes are TRBV30 and TRBJ2-5, with D hard to call. From germline, CDR1 is GTSNPN and CDR2 SVGIG (reference sequence). CDR3 size: 12 residues. Trimming stripped 5 bases from V and 0 bases from J, with 7 bases between. This chain's CDR3 is CAWSRYQETQYF. The CDR3 DNA reads TGTGCCTGGTCGCGGTACCAAGAGACCCAGTACTTC.

V is TRBV19 and J is TRBJ2-7, with 8 bases identical to TRBD1. The CDR3 spans 19 residues. J was trimmed by 0 bases and V by 1 base; bases with no gene match: 14. Germline lookup yields CDR1 LNHDA and CDR2 SQIVND (reference sequence). The CDR3 reads CASSIACSAGGLSSYEQYV. The CDR3 coding sequence is TGTGCCAGTAGTATAGCTTGTTCGGCAGGGGGCCTAAGCTCCTACGAGCAGTACGTC.

V is TRBV11-3 and J is TRBJ2-5; TRBD1 aligns across 7 bases. The CDR3 extends over 14 amino acids. From germline, CDR1 is SGHNT and CDR2 YENEEA. The ends lost 5 bases at V and 5 bases at J; junction bases unmatched: 8. This CDR3 is CASSGTGVGETQYF. CDR3 DNA sequence: TGTGCCAGCAGCGGAACAGGGGTAGGGGAGACCCAGTACTTC.

The chain recombines TRBV7-2 with TRBJ2-3; D is possibly TRBD2 (6 bases). This CDR3 comprises 15 residues. Trimming took off 4 bases at V and 2 bases at J, with 13 bases between the two ends. The V gene's germline CDR1 is SGHTA and CDR2 FQGNSA. CDR3 amino acids: CASSYIADVTDTQYF. The CDR3 DNA reads TGTGCCAGCAGCTACATAGCGGATGTCACAGATACGCAGTATTTT.

The chain links TRBV9 to TRBJ2-1; 8 bases align to TRBD2. Germline-derived CDR1 and CDR2 are SGDLS and YYNGEE. V dropped 1 base and J dropped 5; count of bases not matched to a gene: 8. CDR3 length: 16 amino acids. The CDR3 is CASSVSLAGYNNEQFF. The DNA of the CDR3 is TGTGCCAGCAGCGTATCCTTAGCGGGATATAACAATGAGCAGTTCTTC. Supplemented by reference TRBV9 and TRBJ2-1, the full variable domain reads DSGVTQTPKHLITATGQRVTLRCSPRSGDLSVYWYQQSLDQGLQFLIQYYNGEERAKGNILERFSAQQFPDLHSELNLSSLELGDSALYFCASSVSLAGYNNEQFFGPGTRLTVL.

The chain uses TRBV6-5 and TRBJ2-5, with 8 bases that match TRBD1. V lost 5 bases, J lost 7 bases, and 9 bases stayed unmatched. The CDR3 sequence is 14 residues long. Germline V gene lookup returns CDR1 MNHEY and CDR2 SVGAGI. CDR3 sequence: CASSPDRVRGTQYF. CDR3 in DNA: TGTGCCAGCAGTCCGGACAGGGTTCGAGGGACCCAGTACTTC.

The J gene is TRBJ2-5, the V gene TRBV4-1; 7 nucleotides line up with TRBD2. J lost 7 bases, V lost 0 bases, and 11 bases had no gene match. Germline values: CDR1 MGHRA, CDR2 YSYEKL. CDR3 length: 16 residues. The CDR3 reads CASSQDPSGSLMTQYF. Here the CDR3 DNA reads TGCGCCAGCAGCCAAGATCCTAGCGGCTCTCTTATGACCCAGTACTTC.

This chain joins TRBV5-5 and TRBJ1-5; possible D gene TRBD1, 5 bases. This CDR3 is built from 14 residues. CDR1 and CDR2 (germline): SGHKS, YYEKEE (reference sequence). V was cut by 2 bases and J by 0 bases, with 6 bases left in between. CDR3 amino acids: CASSFRDSNQPQHF. The CDR3, as DNA: TGTGCCAGCAGCTTCAGGGATAGCAATCAGCCCCAGCATTTT.

Points on this clone: Additional DNA sequences in this sample encode the identical CDR3. CDR3 loop: CASSYSGGRPGELFF. CDR3 coding DNA: TGTGCCAGCAGTTACTCGGGAGGGAGGCCCGGGGAGCTGTTTTTT. V usage is TRBV6-2 or TRBV6-3 and J usage is TRBJ2-2; 7 bases line up with TRBD2. V lost 0 bases to trimming and J lost 6 bases; unmatched junction nucleotides: 4. The CDR3 length is 15 residues. In germline, CDR1 is MNHEY, CDR2 SVGEGT.

The chain has TRBV7-2 and TRBJ2-5, with D perhaps matching TRBD2 (6 bases). This CDR3 contains 14 residues. Germline CDR1 reads SGHTA; CDR2 reads FQGNSA. The germline V and J ends were trimmed by 3 bases and 1 base, with 9 bases remaining between them. CDR3 in amino acids: CASSFSGGQETQYF. The CDR3 bases are TGTGCCAGCAGCTTCTCCGGGGGCCAAGAGACCCAGTACTTC. Together with reference TRBV7-2 and TRBJ2-5, the CDR3 gives the full variable domain: GAGVSQSPSNKVTEKGKDVELRCDPISGHTALYWYRQSLGQGLEFLIYFQGNSAPDKSGLPSDRFSAERTGGSVSTLTIQRTQQEDSAVYLCASSFSGGQETQYFGPGTRLLVL.

V gene TRBV6-5 combines with J gene TRBJ1-2; 9 bases fit TRBD1. Germline assignment: CDR1 MNHEY and CDR2 SVGAGI. There are 14 residues in the CDR3. V was clipped by 7 bases and J by 2 bases; unmatched bases: 5. The CDR3 loop is CASIGTGGNYGYTF. In DNA, the CDR3 is TGTGCCAGCATCGGAACAGGGGGCAACTATGGCTACACCTTC.

The V call is TRBV13, the J call TRBJ2-5, with D possibly being TRBD1 (5 bases). V dropped 5 bases and J dropped 5 bases, with 12 bases sitting between them. This CDR3 region has 13 residues. CDR1 and CDR2 (germline): PRHDT, FYEKMQ (reference sequence). CDR3 in amino acids: CASSPRVSETQYF. The CDR3 DNA reads TGTGCCAGCAGCCCCAGGGTTTCTGAGACCCAGTACTTC.

This clone has more than one count but fewer than ten. CDR3 in amino acids: CASSQEDSSYGYTF. The CDR3, as DNA: TGCGCCAGCAGCCAAGAGGACAGCTCCTATGGCTACACCTTC. V is TRBV4-1 and J is TRBJ1-2, with D maybe TRBD1 (6 bases). Germline CDR1 reads MGHRA; CDR2 reads YSYEKL. The CDR3 sequence is 14 residues long. The V and J ends lost 0 bases and 4 bases respectively, with 9 bases between them.

This chain links TRBV6-5 with TRBJ1-3; unclear D gene. CDR3 length: 14 amino acids. Germline V lookup: CDR1 MNHEY, CDR2 SVGAGI. V was cut by 7 bases and J by 7 bases, with 17 bases left in between. CDR3 coding DNA: TGTGCCAGCACCAGTGGGCTTACCCTGAACACCATATATTTT. It translates to CASTSGLTLNTIYF.

The CDR3: CASSLPGPPYGYTF. The CDR3 coding sequence is TGTGCCAGCAGTTTGCCAGGTCCCCCTTATGGCTACACCTTC. The J gene is TRBJ1-2, the V gene TRBV28; D is uncertain. Trimming removed 3 bases at V and 5 bases at J, with 13 bases between. This CDR3 is 14 amino acids long. Germline CDR1 reads MDHEN; CDR2 reads SYDVKM.

The V and J genes are TRBV6-1 and TRBJ1-1, with D possibly TRBD1 on 5 matching bases. From germline, CDR1 is MNHNS and CDR2 SASEGT. Trimming stripped 1 base from V and 4 bases from J, with 13 bases between. The CDR3 contains 15 residues. The CDR3, as DNA: TGTGCCAGCAGTGAAGAGCAGGGACTAGTCACTGAAGCTTTCTTT. Its protein product is CASSEEQGLVTEAFF.

A single count supports this clone. The chain joins TRBV7-2 to TRBJ1-4; 7 nucleotides align to TRBD1. Germline trimming cut 5 bases from V and 4 bases from J; bases unmatched to any gene: 7. The CDR3 sequence is 15 residues long. Germline-derived CDR1 and CDR2 are SGHTA and FQGNSA. CDR3 sequence reads: CASSETRDSNEKLFF. In nucleotides, the CDR3 is TGTGCCAGCAGCGAAACCCGGGACAGTAATGAAAAACTGTTTTTT.